A single sample gave rise to the 6 T cell receptor beta chains below, sequenced in a study of T cell changes during pregnancy in multiple sclerosis. Sequenced by immunoSEQ multiplex PCR; TCRdb stores in-frame clones only, minus some. The sample yields tens of thousands of clones, 90% to 95% seen once. The material sequenced was peripheral blood, taken in the third trimester of pregnancy. The source is a female donor with multiple sclerosis, enrolled in a pregnancy study.

The chain carries TRBV9 and TRBJ1-1; no firm D call. The V end was cut by 0 bases, the J end by 1 base, with 10 bases between. This CDR3 region has 15 residues. The germline gives CDR1 SGDLS, CDR2 YYNGEE. The CDR3 sequence is CASSVGPQWNTEAFF. The CDR3 bases are TGTGCCAGCAGCGTAGGTCCCCAATGGAACACTGAAGCTTTCTTT. Complete variable domain (other parts from reference TRBV9 and TRBJ1-1): DSGVTQTPKHLITATGQRVTLRCSPRSGDLSVYWYQQSLDQGLQFLIQYYNGEERAKGNILERFSAQQFPDLHSELNLSSLELGDSALYFCASSVGPQWNTEAFFGQGTRLTVV.

This sequence joins TRBV19 and TRBJ2-1, with D maybe TRBD1 (5 bases). V was shortened by 8 bases and J by 3 bases, with 14 bases between the two germline ends. This CDR3 is built from 14 residues. Per germline, CDR1 LNHDA and CDR2 SQIVND (reference sequence). The CDR3, as DNA: TGTGCCAGTCTCCTCCTACAGGACTACAATGAGCAGTTCTTC. The encoded protein is CASLLLQDYNEQFF.

This chain connects TRBV6-5 to TRBJ1-1, with D perhaps matching TRBD1 (6 bases). The germline V and J ends were trimmed by 6 bases and 5 bases, with 16 bases remaining between them. Germline loops: CDR1 MNHEY, CDR2 SVGAGI. CDR3 size: 14 residues. The CDR3 spells CASRNGQSYTEAFF. CDR3 sequence (DNA): TGTGCCAGCAGAAACGGACAGTCATATACTGAAGCTTTCTTT.

The V gene is TRBV18, the J gene TRBJ2-7; TRBD2 agrees at 10 bases. Losses at the gene ends were 1 base for V and 5 bases for J; bases not matched to a gene: 5. CDR3 length: 15 residues. CDR1 is KGHSH and CDR2 is LQKENI in the germline V gene. The CDR3: CASSPLAGGSHEQYF. The CDR3 nucleotides read TGTGCCAGCTCACCACTAGCGGGGGGATCCCACGAGCAGTACTTC.

This rearrangement joins TRBV12-5 to TRBJ2-1; 14 positions agree with TRBD2. V shed 6 bases and J 2 bases; nucleotides not matched to a gene: 9. This CDR3 comprises 18 residues. The germline V gene has CDR1 LGHNT and CDR2 FRNRAP. The CDR3 region is CASGRPGLAGAPYNEQFF. CDR3 nucleotides: TGTGCTAGTGGCCGTCCGGGACTAGCGGGGGCCCCCTACAATGAGCAGTTCTTC.

The chain couples TRBV18 to TRBJ2-7; D possibly corresponds to TRBD2 (5 bases). The CDR3 covers 14 residues. The V end lost 3 bases, the J end lost 0 bases, and 9 bases lay between the germline ends. Germline CDR1 reads KGHSH; CDR2 reads LQKENI. In DNA, the CDR3 is TGTGCCAGCTCACCTTACCGGGACTCCTACGAGCAGTACTTC. Encoded protein: CASSPYRDSYEQYF.